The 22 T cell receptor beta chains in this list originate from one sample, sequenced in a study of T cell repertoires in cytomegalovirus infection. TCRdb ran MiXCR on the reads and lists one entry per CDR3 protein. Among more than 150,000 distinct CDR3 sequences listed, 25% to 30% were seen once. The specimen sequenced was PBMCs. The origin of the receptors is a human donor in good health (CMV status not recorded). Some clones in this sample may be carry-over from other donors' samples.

The CDR3 nucleotides are TGTGCCAGTAGAGGCAGTAGGTGGACTGAAGCTTTCTTT. It encodes CASRGSRWTEAFF. The J gene is TRBJ1-1, the V gene TRBV19, with no clear D. The germline gives CDR1 LNHDA, CDR2 SQIVND (reference sequence). This CDR3 region has 13 residues. V was shortened by 6 bases and J by 5 bases, with 13 bases between the two germline ends.

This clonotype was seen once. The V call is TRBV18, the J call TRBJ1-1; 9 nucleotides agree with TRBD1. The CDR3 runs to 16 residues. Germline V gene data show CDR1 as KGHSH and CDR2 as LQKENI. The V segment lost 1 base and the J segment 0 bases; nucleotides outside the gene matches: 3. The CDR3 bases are TGTGCCAGCTCACCACGACAGGGGGGACTGAACACTGAAGCTTTCTTT. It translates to CASSPRQGGLNTEAFF.

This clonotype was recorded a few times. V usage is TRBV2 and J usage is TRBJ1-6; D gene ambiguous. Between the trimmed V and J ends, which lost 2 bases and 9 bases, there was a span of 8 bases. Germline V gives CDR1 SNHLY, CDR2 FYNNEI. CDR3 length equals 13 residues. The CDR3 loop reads CASSENRGSPLHF. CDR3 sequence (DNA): TGTGCCAGCAGTGAAAATAGAGGTTCACCCCTCCACTTT.

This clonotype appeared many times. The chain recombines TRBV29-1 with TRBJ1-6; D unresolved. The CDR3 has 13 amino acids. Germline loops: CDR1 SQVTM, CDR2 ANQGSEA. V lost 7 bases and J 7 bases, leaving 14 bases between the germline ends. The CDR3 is CSARVRENSPLHF. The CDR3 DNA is TGCAGCGCCCGAGTCCGCGAGAATTCACCCCTCCACTTT.

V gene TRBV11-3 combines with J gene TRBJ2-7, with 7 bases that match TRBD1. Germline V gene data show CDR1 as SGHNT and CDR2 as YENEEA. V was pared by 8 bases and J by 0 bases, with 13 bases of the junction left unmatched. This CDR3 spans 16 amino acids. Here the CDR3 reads CASPPIDRASSYEQYF. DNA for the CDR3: TGTGCCAGCCCTCCCATAGACAGGGCGAGCTCCTACGAGCAGTACTTC.

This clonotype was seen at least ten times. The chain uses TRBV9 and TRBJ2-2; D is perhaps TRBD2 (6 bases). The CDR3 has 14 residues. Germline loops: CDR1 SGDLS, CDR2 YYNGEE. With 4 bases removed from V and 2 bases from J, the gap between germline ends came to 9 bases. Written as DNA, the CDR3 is TGTGCCAGCAGCTCGCGGGGTAACACCGGGGAGCTGTTTTTT. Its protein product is CASSSRGNTGELFF.

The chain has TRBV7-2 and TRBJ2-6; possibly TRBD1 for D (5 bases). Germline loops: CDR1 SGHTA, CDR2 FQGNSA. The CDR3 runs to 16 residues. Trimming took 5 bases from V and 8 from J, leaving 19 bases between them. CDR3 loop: CASSLQVRAGTNVLTF. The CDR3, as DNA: TGTGCCAGCAGCCTCCAGGTCAGGGCAGGGACCAACGTCCTGACTTTC.

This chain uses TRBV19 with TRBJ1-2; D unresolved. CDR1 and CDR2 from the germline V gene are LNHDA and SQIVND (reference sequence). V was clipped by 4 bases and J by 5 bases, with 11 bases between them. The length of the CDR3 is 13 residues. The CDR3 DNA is TGTGCCAGTAGTAGTACAGCCCAATATGGCTACACCTTC. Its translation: CASSSTAQYGYTF.

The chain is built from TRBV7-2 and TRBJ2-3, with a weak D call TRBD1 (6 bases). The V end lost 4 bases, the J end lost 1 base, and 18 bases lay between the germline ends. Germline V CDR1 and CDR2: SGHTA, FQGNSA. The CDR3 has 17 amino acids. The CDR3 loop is CASSSRGAGAGTDTQYF. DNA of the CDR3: TGTGCCAGCAGCTCGAGGGGAGCAGGGGCCGGCACAGATACGCAGTATTTT.

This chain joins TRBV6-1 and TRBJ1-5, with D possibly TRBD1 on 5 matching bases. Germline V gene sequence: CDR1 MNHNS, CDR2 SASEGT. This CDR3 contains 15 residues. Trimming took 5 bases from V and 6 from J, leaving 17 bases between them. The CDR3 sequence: CASSTPGPWGQPQHF. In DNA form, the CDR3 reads TGTGCCAGCAGTACCCCGGGACCTTGGGGTCAGCCCCAGCATTTT.

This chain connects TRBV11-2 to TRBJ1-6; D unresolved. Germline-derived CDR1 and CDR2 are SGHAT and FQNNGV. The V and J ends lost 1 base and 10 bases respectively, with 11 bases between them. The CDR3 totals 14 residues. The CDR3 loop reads CASSLAPIGSPLHF. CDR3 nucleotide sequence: TGTGCCAGCAGCTTAGCCCCAATCGGGTCACCCCTCCACTTT.

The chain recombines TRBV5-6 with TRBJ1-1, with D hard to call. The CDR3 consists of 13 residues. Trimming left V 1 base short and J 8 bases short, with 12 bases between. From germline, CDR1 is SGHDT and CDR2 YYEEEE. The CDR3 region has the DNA TGTGCCAGCAGCTTGAGGCTTCTAGGGGAAGCTTTCTTT. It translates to CASSLRLLGEAFF. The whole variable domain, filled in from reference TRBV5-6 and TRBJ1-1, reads DAGVTQSPTHLIKTRGQQVTLRCSPKSGHDTVSWYQQALGQGPQFIFQYYEEEERQRGNFPDRFSGHQFPNYSSELNVNALLLGDSALYLCASSLRLLGEAFFGQGTRLTVV.

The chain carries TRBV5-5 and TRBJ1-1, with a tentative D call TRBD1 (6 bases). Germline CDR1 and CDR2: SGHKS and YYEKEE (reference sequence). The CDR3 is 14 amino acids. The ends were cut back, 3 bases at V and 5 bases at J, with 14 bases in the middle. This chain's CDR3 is CASSSGTMATEAFF. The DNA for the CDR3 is TGTGCCAGCAGCTCCGGGACAATGGCAACTGAAGCTTTCTTT.

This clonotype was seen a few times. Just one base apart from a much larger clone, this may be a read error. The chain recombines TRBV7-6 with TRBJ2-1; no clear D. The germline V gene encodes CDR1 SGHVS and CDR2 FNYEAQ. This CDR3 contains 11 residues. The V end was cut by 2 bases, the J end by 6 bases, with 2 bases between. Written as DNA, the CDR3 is TGTGCCAGCAGCTTAACCAATGAGCAGTTCTTC. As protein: CASSLTNEQFF.

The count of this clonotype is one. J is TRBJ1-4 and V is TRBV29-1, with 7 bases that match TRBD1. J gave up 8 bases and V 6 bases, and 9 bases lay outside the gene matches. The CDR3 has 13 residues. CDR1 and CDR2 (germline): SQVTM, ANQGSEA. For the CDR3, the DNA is TGCAGCGTGACGACAGGGATTCGGGAAAAACTGTTTTTT. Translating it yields CSVTTGIREKLFF.

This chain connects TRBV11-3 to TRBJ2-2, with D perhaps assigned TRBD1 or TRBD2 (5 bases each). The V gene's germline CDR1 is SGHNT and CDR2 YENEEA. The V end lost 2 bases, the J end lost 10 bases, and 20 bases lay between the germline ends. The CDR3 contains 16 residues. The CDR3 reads CASSLRGGRIHSELFF. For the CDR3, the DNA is TGTGCCAGCAGCTTACGGGGCGGCAGGATCCACTCGGAGCTGTTTTTT.

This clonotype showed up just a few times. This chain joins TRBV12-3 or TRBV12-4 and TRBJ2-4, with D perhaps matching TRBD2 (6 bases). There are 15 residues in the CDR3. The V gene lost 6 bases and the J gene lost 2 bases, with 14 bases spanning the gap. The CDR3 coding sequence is TGTGCCAGCAGGGCGGGGAGCGCCACCAAAAACATTCAGTACTTC. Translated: CASRAGSATKNIQYF.

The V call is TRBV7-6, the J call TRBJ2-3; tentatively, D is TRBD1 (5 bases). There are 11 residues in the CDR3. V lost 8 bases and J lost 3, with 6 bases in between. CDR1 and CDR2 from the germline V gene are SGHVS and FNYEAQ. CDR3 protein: CASGATDTQYF. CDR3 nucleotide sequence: TGTGCCAGCGGGGCAACAGATACGCAGTATTTT.

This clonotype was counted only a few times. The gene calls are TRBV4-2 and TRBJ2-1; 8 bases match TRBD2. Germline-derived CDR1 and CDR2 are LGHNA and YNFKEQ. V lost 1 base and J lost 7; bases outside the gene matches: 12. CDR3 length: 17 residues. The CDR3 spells CASSQGARGGRGNEQFF. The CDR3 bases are TGTGCCAGCAGCCAAGGGGCTCGGGGGGGGCGAGGGAATGAGCAGTTCTTC.

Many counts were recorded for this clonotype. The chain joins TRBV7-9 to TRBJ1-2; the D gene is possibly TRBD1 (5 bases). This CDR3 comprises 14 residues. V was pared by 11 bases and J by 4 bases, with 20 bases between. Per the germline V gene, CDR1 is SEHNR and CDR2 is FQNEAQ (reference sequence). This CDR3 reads CAVPRDGSFYGYTF. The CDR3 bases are TGTGCCGTCCCCAGGGACGGATCCTTCTATGGCTACACCTTC.

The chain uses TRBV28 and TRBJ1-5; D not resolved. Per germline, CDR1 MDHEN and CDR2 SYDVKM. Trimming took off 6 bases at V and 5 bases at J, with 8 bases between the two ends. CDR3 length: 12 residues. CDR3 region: CASRGTDQPQHF. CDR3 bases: TGTGCCAGCAGGGGTACCGATCAGCCCCAGCATTTT.

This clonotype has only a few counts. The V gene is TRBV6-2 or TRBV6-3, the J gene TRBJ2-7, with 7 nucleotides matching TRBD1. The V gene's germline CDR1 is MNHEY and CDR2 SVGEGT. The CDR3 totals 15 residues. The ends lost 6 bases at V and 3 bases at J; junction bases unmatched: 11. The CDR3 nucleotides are TGTGCCAGCAGCGCCGAGGGGACAGCTTTCTACGAGCAGTACTTC. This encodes CASSAEGTAFYEQYF.